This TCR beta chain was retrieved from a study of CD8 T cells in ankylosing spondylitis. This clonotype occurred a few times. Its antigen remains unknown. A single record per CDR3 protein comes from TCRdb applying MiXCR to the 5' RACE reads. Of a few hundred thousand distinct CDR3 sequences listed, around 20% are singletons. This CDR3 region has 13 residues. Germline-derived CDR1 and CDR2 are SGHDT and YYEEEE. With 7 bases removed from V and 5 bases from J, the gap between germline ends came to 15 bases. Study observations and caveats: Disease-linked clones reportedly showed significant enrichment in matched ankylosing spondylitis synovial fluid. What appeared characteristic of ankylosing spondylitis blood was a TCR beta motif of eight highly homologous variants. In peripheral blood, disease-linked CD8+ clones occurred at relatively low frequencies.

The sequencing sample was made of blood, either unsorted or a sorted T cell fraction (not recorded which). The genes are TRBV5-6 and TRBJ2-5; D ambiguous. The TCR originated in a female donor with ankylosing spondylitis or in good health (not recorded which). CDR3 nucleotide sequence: TGTGCCAGCTGTCTAACGGAATCCGAGACCCAGTACTTC. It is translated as CASCLTESETQYF.